A single sample is the source of the 32 T cell receptor beta chains below, sequenced in a study of CD8 T cells in ankylosing spondylitis. TCRdb reanalysed the 5' RACE reads using MiXCR and keeps one entry per CDR3 protein. The data show 200,000 to 300,000 distinct CDR3 sequences, with 8% to 9.5% seen just once and under 7.5% held by the top ten. The sample consisted of blood, either unsorted or a sorted T cell fraction (not recorded which). The receptors derive from a male donor with ankylosing spondylitis or in good health (not recorded which).

The rearrangement joins TRBV7-9 to TRBJ2-1; TRBD1 might be the D (5 bases). This CDR3 has 16 amino acids. Germline V gene sequence: CDR1 SEHNR, CDR2 FQNEAQ (reference sequence). Deletions cut 5 bases from V and 4 bases from J, with 18 bases between. In DNA form, the CDR3 reads TGTGCCAGCAGCCATTTCAAGGGGTCGGATTACAATGAGCAGTTCTTC. Its protein product is CASSHFKGSDYNEQFF.

This clonotype turned up a few times. The J gene is TRBJ2-1, the V gene TRBV7-9, with 7 bases identical to TRBD1. CDR3 size: 15 residues. Germline-derived CDR1 and CDR2 are SEHNR and FQNEAQ (reference sequence). V gave up 5 bases and J gave up 1 base; unmatched junction bases: 5. The CDR3 is CASSLGTDSYNEQFF. Here the CDR3 DNA reads TGTGCCAGCAGCCTTGGGACAGATTCCTACAATGAGCAGTTCTTC.

This clonotype has at least ten counts. The gene calls are TRBV28 and TRBJ2-1, with a tentative D call TRBD1 (6 bases). The V and J ends lost 8 bases and 0 bases respectively, with 14 bases between them. Germline assignment: CDR1 MDHEN and CDR2 SYDVKM. This CDR3 has 15 amino acids. CDR3 region: CASGRGTNSYNEQFF. CDR3 sequence (DNA): TGTGCCAGCGGGAGAGGGACAAACTCCTACAATGAGCAGTTCTTC. The full variable domain, its missing parts supplied by reference TRBV28 and TRBJ2-1, is DVKVTQSSRYLVKRTGEKVFLECVQDMDHENMFWYRQDPGLGLRLIYFSYDVKMKEKGDIPEGYSVSREKKERFSLILESASTNQTSMYLCASGRGTNSYNEQFFGPGTRLTVL.

This rearrangement joins TRBV20-1 to TRBJ1-5, with TRBD1 matching 7 bases. The junction had 10 bases not matched to a gene; V was cut back by 6 bases and J by 2 bases. CDR1 and CDR2 from the germline V gene are DFQATT and SNEGSKA (reference sequence). This CDR3 has 15 residues. CDR3 in DNA: TGCAGTGCCCGGAAGGGGGCGAGGGGCAATCAGCCCCAGCATTTT. Its translation is CSARKGARGNQPQHF.

This clonotype was observed at least ten times. V usage is TRBV15 and J usage is TRBJ2-1; D may be TRBD1 or TRBD2 (5 bases each). Trimming took off 4 bases at V and 9 bases at J, with 19 bases between the two ends. This CDR3 is built from 15 residues. CDR1 is LNHNV, CDR2 YYDKDF, per germline (reference sequence). The CDR3: CATSTPGTLTPEQFF. The CDR3 DNA reads as TGTGCCACCAGCACTCCCGGGACGCTCACCCCTGAGCAGTTCTTC.

This clonotype was counted many times. V usage is TRBV7-2 and J usage is TRBJ1-4; D is unclear. The germline V gene encodes CDR1 SGHTA and CDR2 FQGNSA. This CDR3 contains 15 residues. Trimming cost V 1 base and J 8 bases, with 14 bases left between them. The CDR3 DNA reads TGTGCCAGCAGCTTAGGACCGACGAGGGAGGAAAAACTGTTTTTT. Encoded protein: CASSLGPTREEKLFF.

This clonotype has a count of ten or more. The rearrangement uses TRBV5-1 and TRBJ2-5; 8 bases map to TRBD2. V lost 5 bases, J lost 5 bases, and 11 bases stayed unmatched. Germline CDR1 reads SGHRS; CDR2 reads YFSETQ. The CDR3 covers 15 residues. The chain's CDR3 is CASRTAGGGLETQYF. The CDR3 nucleotides read TGCGCCAGCAGGACTGCGGGAGGTGGATTGGAGACCCAGTACTTC.

This clonotype was seen more than once but under ten times. The rearrangement links TRBV23-1 to TRBJ2-1, with D hard to call. TRBV23-1 is placed among ORFs of uncertain function. The CDR3 consists of 17 residues. Trimming shortened V by 7 bases and J by 0 bases, and 19 bases separated the two germline ends. CDR3 DNA: TGCGCCAGCACCAAAACTGACCACCCGAGCTCCTACAATGAGCAGTTCTTC. It codes for CASTKTDHPSSYNEQFF.

The CDR3 here is CASSLEDVAGVGNTIYF. Here the CDR3 DNA reads TGTGCCAGCAGCTTAGAGGATGTTGCGGGGGTAGGAAACACCATATATTTT. The V call is TRBV11-2, the J call TRBJ1-3, with a weak D call TRBD1 (5 bases). This CDR3 is built from 17 residues. CDR1 is SGHAT, CDR2 FQNNGV, per germline. Deletions cut 0 bases from V and 4 bases from J, with 16 bases between.

The chain combines TRBV27 with TRBJ2-5; 8 bases match TRBD1. J gave up 5 bases and V 6 bases, and 5 bases lay outside the gene matches. Germline V lookup: CDR1 MNHEY, CDR2 SMNVEV (reference sequence). The CDR3 has 13 amino acids. Here the CDR3 DNA reads TGTGCCAGCAGAGGACAGGGTAGGGAGACCCAGTACTTC. This codes for CASRGQGRETQYF.

This clonotype was recorded many times. The chain couples TRBV27 to TRBJ1-4, with D possibly being TRBD1 (6 bases). This CDR3 contains 15 residues. Trimming removed 3 bases at V and 2 bases at J, with 10 bases between. Germline V lookup: CDR1 MNHEY, CDR2 SMNVEV (reference sequence). This CDR3 reads CASSFGGATNEKLFF. The CDR3 DNA reads TGTGCCAGCAGTTTCGGGGGGGCTACTAATGAAAAACTGTTTTTT.

This clonotype was picked up many times. This chain joins TRBV25-1 and TRBJ1-2; tentative D call: TRBD1 (5 bases). CDR3 length equals 15 residues. Trimming pared 3 bases from V and 0 bases from J, leaving 11 bases between. Germline CDR1 reads MGHDK; CDR2 reads SYGVNS. The DNA of the CDR3 is TGTGCCAGCAGTGAGGCAACAGGTTCTAACTATGGCTACACCTTC. It codes for CASSEATGSNYGYTF.

The sample holds many counts of this clonotype. The V call is TRBV9, the J call TRBJ2-2, with 14 bases matching TRBD2. In germline, CDR1 is SGDLS, CDR2 YYNGEE. The CDR3 loop spans 14 amino acids. Germline trimming cut 3 bases from V and 10 bases from J; bases unmatched to any gene: 2. The CDR3 region has the DNA TGTGCCAGCAGCGAGACTAGCGGGGGGGCGGAGCTGTTTTTT. It yields the protein CASSETSGGAELFF.

This clonotype was found many times. This chain joins TRBV20-1 and TRBJ2-2; D tentatively reads TRBD1 or TRBD2 (7 bases each). The germline gives CDR1 DFQATT, CDR2 SNEGSKA (reference sequence). CDR3 length: 15 amino acids. The V gene lost 2 bases and the J gene lost 5 bases, with 15 bases spanning the gap. CDR3 DNA sequence: TGCAGTGCTAGAACCAGGGGGGGCCGGACCGGGGAGCTGTTTTTT. Encoded protein: CSARTRGGRTGELFF.

This clonotype was found many times. The J gene is TRBJ1-4, the V gene TRBV4-2; D perhaps matches TRBD1 (5 bases). The germline V gene has CDR1 LGHNA and CDR2 YNFKEQ. Trimming cost V 6 bases and J 7 bases, with 12 bases left between them. The CDR3 is 13 amino acids. CDR3: CASSLGLGEKLFF. CDR3 coding DNA: TGTGCCAGCAGTTTGGGACTTGGTGAAAAACTGTTTTTT.

There are many counts of this clonotype. The chain combines TRBV20-1 with TRBJ2-7; D might be TRBD1 (5 bases). The CDR3 has 11 residues. V lost 7 bases, J lost 0 bases, and 7 bases lay in between. The V gene's germline CDR1 is DFQATT and CDR2 SNEGSKA (reference sequence). The CDR3 loop is CSGQLSYEQYF. The CDR3, as DNA: TGCAGTGGACAGCTCTCCTACGAGCAGTACTTC.

The chain employs TRBV5-8 and TRBJ2-7; a possible D gene is TRBD1 (6 bases). Germline V gene data show CDR1 as SGHTS and CDR2 as YDEGEE. Trimming cost V 4 bases and J 4 bases, with 18 bases left between them. The CDR3 consists of 15 residues. CDR3 in amino acids: CASSLDGTPRYEQYF. The DNA for the CDR3 is TGTGCCAGCAGCCTAGACGGGACACCACGTTACGAGCAGTACTTC. The complete variable domain, with remaining parts taken from reference TRBV5-8 and TRBJ2-7, reads EAGVTQSPTHLIKTRGQQATLRCSPISGHTSVYWYQQALGLGLQFLLWYDEGEERNRGNFPPRFSGRQFPNYSSELNVNALELEDSALYLCASSLDGTPRYEQYFGPGTRLTVT.

This clonotype was recorded at least ten times. The chain carries TRBV9 and TRBJ2-1; TRBD1 agrees at 7 bases. The germline CDR1 and CDR2 sequences are SGDLS and YYNGEE. Trimming at V came to 4 bases and at J to 1 base, leaving 8 bases not matched to a gene. CDR3 length: 16 residues. In nucleotides, the CDR3 is TGTGCCAGCAGCACGCAGGGGGTCGGGTCCTACAATGAGCAGTTCTTC. It specifies CASSTQGVGSYNEQFF.

In this sample, this clonotype turned up many times. The chain employs TRBV19 and TRBJ2-1; the match to TRBD1 covers 9 bases. With 5 bases clipped from V and 10 bases from J, the junction kept 9 bases outside the gene matches. Germline loops: CDR1 LNHDA, CDR2 SQIVND (reference sequence). The CDR3 loop spans 14 amino acids. This CDR3 reads CASSPRQGDGEQFF. The CDR3, as DNA: TGTGCCAGTAGTCCTCGACAGGGGGACGGAGAGCAGTTCTTC.

The J gene is TRBJ2-1, the V gene TRBV4-3; 8 nucleotides match TRBD2. There are 19 residues in the CDR3. Trimming at V came to 0 bases and at J to 8 bases, leaving 18 bases not matched to a gene. Germline V lookup: CDR1 LGHNA, CDR2 YSLEER. CDR3: CASSQEPAGVQGRADEQFF. In DNA, the CDR3 is TGCGCCAGCAGCCAAGAGCCAGCGGGAGTTCAAGGACGAGCAGATGAGCAGTTCTTC.

As for this clonotype: A single base separates this from a much larger clone, so it may be a read error. This chain connects TRBV24-1 to TRBJ2-7; TRBD2 matches at 10 bases. Trimming removed 5 bases from V and 3 bases from J; junction bases left unmatched: 3. Germline lookup yields CDR1 KGHDR and CDR2 SFDVKD. The CDR3 extends over 14 amino acids. CDR3 in amino acids: CATSVRTSGYEQYF. CDR3 DNA: TGTGCCACCAGTGTTCGGACTAGCGGCTACGAGCAGTACTTC.

In this sample, this clonotype turned up a few times. CDR3 nucleotide sequence: TGTGCCAGCAGCCCGGGACTAGCGGTCTACGAGCAGTACTTC. Protein: CASSPGLAVYEQYF. V and J are TRBV7-2 and TRBJ2-7; TRBD2 agrees at 11 bases. V dropped 5 bases and J dropped 3; count of bases not matched to a gene: 3. This CDR3 is 14 amino acids long. Germline V gene lookup returns CDR1 SGHTA and CDR2 FQGNSA.

The table lists this clonotype with many counts. This rearrangement joins TRBV12-3 or TRBV12-4 to TRBJ1-1; D call uncertain. The CDR3 is 13 amino acids. V was shortened by 5 bases and J by 5 bases, with 12 bases between the two germline ends. In nucleotides, the CDR3 is TGTGCCAGCAGTCTCTCGATGGGTACTGAAGCTTTCTTT. Its protein product is CASSLSMGTEAFF.

The table lists this clonotype with many counts. This chain joins TRBV29-1 and TRBJ2-2; possibly TRBD1 for D (6 bases). The CDR3 contains 13 residues. With 7 bases removed from V and 2 bases from J, the gap between germline ends came to 11 bases. The germline CDR1 and CDR2 sequences are SQVTM and ANQGSEA. This CDR3 reads CSARDTNTGELFF. CDR3 bases: TGCAGCGCCCGGGACACCAACACCGGGGAGCTGTTTTTT.

This clonotype was counted between two and nine times. DNA of the CDR3: TGTGCCAGCAGTTACTCGGGACAGGGTGAGAACACTGAAGCTTTCTTT. This codes for CASSYSGQGENTEAFF. The chain has TRBV6-8 and TRBJ1-1; 9 nucleotides agree with TRBD1. Germline-derived CDR1 and CDR2 are MNHGY and SAAAGT. V lost 0 bases to trimming and J lost 1 base; unmatched junction nucleotides: 3. The CDR3 covers 16 residues.

This clonotype was picked up many times. The V call is TRBV6-4, the J call TRBJ1-5, with D uncertain. V was cut by 6 bases and J by 0 bases, with 9 bases left in between. The CDR3 has 14 residues. Germline values: CDR1 MRHNA, CDR2 SNTAGT. Here the CDR3 DNA reads TGTGCCAGCAGCACGGAATATAGCAATCAGCCCCAGCATTTT. This encodes CASSTEYSNQPQHF.

V gene TRBV10-3 combines with J gene TRBJ2-5; tentative D call: TRBD1 (5 bases). The V end was cut by 0 bases, the J end by 5 bases, with 13 bases between. This CDR3 is built from 15 residues. The germline CDR1 and CDR2 sequences are ENHRY and SYGVKD. CDR3 sequence (DNA): TGTGCCATCAGTGAGTCTCAGGGATCCTCGGAGACCCAGTACTTC. Its translation: CAISESQGSSETQYF.

This clonotype came up a few times. This chain links TRBV24-1 with TRBJ2-3, with 9 bases that match TRBD2. CDR1 is KGHDR and CDR2 is SFDVKD in the germline V gene. Trimming took 5 bases from V and 4 from J; bases not matched to a gene: 3. CDR3 length: 14 residues. The CDR3 DNA reads as TGTGCCACCAGTGGCGGGGGGGCATCAGATACGCAGTATTTT. Translating it yields CATSGGGASDTQYF.

This clonotype was counted many times. J is TRBJ2-5 and V is TRBV29-1, with D perhaps TRBD1 (6 bases). Germline V lookup: CDR1 SQVTM, CDR2 ANQGSEA. With 7 bases removed from V and 4 bases from J, the gap between germline ends came to 13 bases. The CDR3 runs 12 residues. The CDR3 is CSDVDRGETQYF. The CDR3 DNA reads as TGCAGCGATGTGGACAGAGGAGAGACCCAGTACTTC. Together with reference TRBV29-1 and TRBJ2-5, the CDR3 gives the full variable domain: SAVISQKPSRDICQRGTSLTIQCQVDSQVTMMFWYRQQPGQSLTLIATANQGSEATYESGFVIDKFPISRPNLTFSTLTVSNMSPEDSSIYLCSDVDRGETQYFGPGTRLLVL.

There are many counts of this clonotype. The genes are TRBV9 and TRBJ2-3; maybe TRBD1 (5 bases). This CDR3 has 12 amino acids. V shed 3 bases and J shed 14 bases, with 16 bases lying between them. CDR1 SGDLS and CDR2 YYNGEE come from the germline V gene. The CDR3 DNA follows: TGTGCCAGCAGCGCCCCGCAGGGTCCTTGGTATTTT. Translation gives CASSAPQGPWYF.

There are many counts of this clonotype. This CDR3 reads CASSESGGRTGELFF. The DNA of the CDR3 is TGCGCCAGCAGTGAGTCTGGGGGCAGAACCGGGGAGCTGTTTTTT. This chain uses TRBV10-2 with TRBJ2-2; D may be TRBD1 (6 bases). This CDR3 region has 15 residues. Germline V gene data show CDR1 as WSHSY and CDR2 as SAAADI. Trimming cost V 0 bases and J 5 bases, with 10 bases left between them.

This clonotype was counted ten times or more. The chain links TRBV18 to TRBJ1-1; a possible D gene is TRBD1 (6 bases). The CDR3 length is 14 residues. Germline CDR1 and CDR2: KGHSH and LQKENI. The V end was cut by 5 bases, the J end by 1 base, with 11 bases between. Written as DNA, the CDR3 is TGTGCCAGCTCATATTACAGGGAGAACACTGAAGCTTTCTTT. It translates to CASSYYRENTEAFF.